The T cell receptor (beta chain) described here comes from a study of regulatory T cells in long-lasting Graves disease. This clonotype showed up many times. The antigen is unknown. The sample's time point: newly diagnosed GD, antithyroid drugs for less than 3 months. The TCR library was made from RNA extracted from PBMCs. The CDR3 runs 15 residues. Germline V gene sequence: CDR1 MNHEY, CDR2 SMNVEV (reference sequence). V shed 4 bases and J 6 bases; nucleotides not matched to a gene: 8. General study results and limits: Newly diagnosed disease favored TRBV20-1 and TRBJ2-1 over persistent disease.

The authors built TCR beta libraries using iRepertoire HTBI primers and Arm-PCR of CDR3 regions. MiXCR was run by TCRdb on the multiplex PCR reads, yielding one entry per CDR3 protein. Among about 450,000 distinct CDR3 sequences listed, 13% to 15% were seen once. These sequences were also reported in another study, on T cells in Graves' hyperthyroidism and ophthalmopathy. Per that study: The study enrolled patients aged 18 to 65 with newly diagnosed hyperthyroidism of under 2 months' duration. The study used the HTBI primer set for a first-round RT-PCR of the TCR CDR3. The model's output predicted ophthalmopathy at a median of 6.5 months prior to onset.

This TCR was sampled from a woman aged 50 to 60 with Graves disease. Sample: peripheral blood mononuclear cells (PBMCs), taken at new diagnosis, from a patient treated with antithyroid drugs. The chain is built from TRBV27 and TRBJ2-1, with 8 positions matching TRBD2. The CDR3 DNA sequence: TGTGCCAGCAGTTCGTCGTCGGGACTAGTCAATGAGCAGTTCTTC. As protein: CASSSSSGLVNEQFF.